This T cell receptor (beta chain) was documented in a study of T-cell reconstitution after alpha-beta-depleted transplantation in children. Per the germline V gene, CDR1 is MGHRA and CDR2 is YSYEKL. V lost 3 bases to trimming and J lost 0 bases, with 18 bases between them. This CDR3 is 19 amino acids long. The TCRbeta library was prepared with unique molecular identifiers. TCRdb itself ran the PCR reads through MiXCR, one entry per CDR3 protein. The sample yields fewer than 500,000 distinct CDR3 sequences, around 46% seen once. This clonotype was detected many times. Material: PBMCs, obtained before TCRalphabeta/CD19-depleted stem cell transplant. This TCR was recovered from a girl between 2 and 10 years old with aplastic anemia, due to receive a stem cell transplant. The gene calls are TRBV4-1 and TRBJ2-6; D is perhaps TRBD1 or TRBD2 (5 bases each). CDR3 amino acids: CASSHPLVGEFSGANVLTF. CDR3 coding DNA: TGCGCCAGCAGCCATCCCCTGGTGGGGGAGTTCTCTGGGGCCAACGTCCTGACTTTC.